The 16 T cell receptor beta chains presented below share a single source sample, sequenced in a study of blood T cells in healthy people across ages (dated by TCRdb to about 2015). Libraries were constructed by 5' RACE. This sample was sequenced with an Illumina HiSeq 2500. The second PCR ran for roughly 7 to 11 cycles and used a J-beta primer mix along with a sample-barcoded 5' primer. TCRdb redid the processing of the public reads, applying fastp at Q25 and MiXCR, and retained in-frame beta chains. Rows merge per CDR3 protein into single entries with the most common DNA and genes. The table for this sample lists 1 million or so distinct CDR3 sequences; 40% to 50% of them were counted only once. The top ten hold over 15% of the sample. What was sequenced was blood. Receptors were obtained from a woman aged 55-69 years in good health.

The DNA of the CDR3 is TGCAGTGCCTACCCCGGACTAGCGTACAATGAGCAGTTCTTC. Its protein product is CSAYPGLAYNEQFF. This sequence joins TRBV20-1 and TRBJ2-1; 9 nucleotides align to TRBD2. Germline V gene data show CDR1 as DFQATT and CDR2 as SNEGSKA (reference sequence). J gave up 4 bases and V 6 bases, and 7 bases lay outside the gene matches. This CDR3 contains 14 residues.

The V call is TRBV20-1, the J call TRBJ1-2, with 7 bases that match TRBD1. V was pared by 6 bases and J by 8 bases, with 12 bases of the junction left unmatched. The CDR3 length is 13 residues. The V gene's germline CDR1 is DFQATT and CDR2 SNEGSKA (reference sequence). The CDR3 reads CSARQGGVYGYTF. In DNA, the CDR3 is TGCAGTGCGCGACAGGGAGGGGTCTACGGCTACACCTTC.

The table lists this clonotype with a few counts. The rearrangement links TRBV4-1 to TRBJ2-7; 8 bases fit TRBD1. Germline CDR1 MGHRA, CDR2 YSYEKL. This CDR3 region has 15 residues. J gave up 3 bases and V 1 base, and 5 bases lay outside the gene matches. CDR3 DNA sequence: TGCGCCAGCAGCCAAGCCGGACAGGGTGGCTACGAGCAGTACTTC. It translates to CASSQAGQGGYEQYF.

CDR3 sequence: CASSGTTQSYNEQFF. The CDR3 DNA reads TGTGCCAGCAGCGGGACTACCCAATCCTACAATGAGCAGTTCTTC. The genes are TRBV12-3 or TRBV12-4 and TRBJ2-1, with 7 bases that match TRBD2. The CDR3 is 15 amino acids. The ends lost 6 bases at V and 1 base at J; junction bases unmatched: 6.

V gene TRBV30 combines with J gene TRBJ2-4; the D is unclear. Trimming cost V 4 bases and J 5 bases, with 9 bases left between them. Germline CDR1 is GTSNPN and CDR2 is SVGIG (reference sequence). The CDR3 loop spans 12 amino acids. In nucleotides, the CDR3 is TGTGCCTGGACCAGGACGGAAAACATTCAGTACTTC. It encodes CAWTRTENIQYF.

This clonotype is a singleton in its sample. Here the CDR3 reads CSAPRAASSYNEQFF. Written as DNA, the CDR3 is TGCAGTGCTCCTCGGGCGGCTAGCTCCTACAATGAGCAGTTCTTC. The genes are TRBV20-1 and TRBJ2-1; D gene unclear. The V end was cut by 5 bases, the J end by 0 bases, with 14 bases between. Looked up from germline, CDR1 is DFQATT and CDR2 is SNEGSKA (reference sequence). The CDR3 loop spans 15 amino acids.

This chain links TRBV5-6 with TRBJ2-4; D could derive from TRBD1 or TRBD2 (5 bases each). Germline V CDR1 and CDR2: SGHDT, YYEEEE. The V and J ends lost 0 bases and 0 bases respectively, with 13 bases between them. The CDR3 contains 17 residues. The chain's CDR3 is CASSLGSGTLAKNIQYF. The CDR3, as DNA: TGTGCCAGCAGCTTGGGGTCAGGGACGCTAGCCAAAAACATTCAGTACTTC.

This clonotype showed up just a few times. V gene TRBV15 combines with J gene TRBJ2-3; TRBD2 might be the D (6 bases). With 8 bases removed from V and 0 bases from J, the gap between germline ends came to 15 bases. Germline V gene data show CDR1 as LNHNV and CDR2 as YYDKDF (reference sequence). CDR3 length: 15 amino acids. CDR3 DNA: TGTGCCACCTCCGCGGGCGGGACCAGCACAGATACGCAGTATTTT. Translating it yields CATSAGGTSTDTQYF.

The chain carries TRBV27 and TRBJ2-7; 8 nucleotides agree with TRBD2. The germline V gene encodes CDR1 MNHEY and CDR2 SMNVEV (reference sequence). The V and J ends lost 5 bases and 3 bases, in that order; junction bases with no gene match: 12. The CDR3 consists of 16 residues. DNA for the CDR3: TGTGCCAGCAGTCCGATTAGCGGGACTTCCCTCTACGAGCAGTACTTC. It is translated as CASSPISGTSLYEQYF.

The chain is built from TRBV7-9 and TRBJ1-4; D is unclear. Germline CDR1 and CDR2: SEHNR and FQNEAQ (reference sequence). V was clipped by 2 bases and J by 8 bases, with 15 bases between them. The CDR3 extends over 15 amino acids. DNA of the CDR3: TGTGCCAGCAGCTTAACGTCGGCGGGGAAAGAAAAACTGTTTTTT. This translates into CASSLTSAGKEKLFF.

A few counts support this clonotype. V gene TRBV25-1 combines with J gene TRBJ2-5; possibly TRBD1 for D (5 bases). This CDR3 has 15 residues. CDR1 is MGHDK, CDR2 SYGVNS, per germline. The germline V and J ends were trimmed by 5 bases and 11 bases, with 24 bases remaining between them. The CDR3 is CASSFRGDPSAVQYF. CDR3 sequence (DNA): TGTGCCAGCAGTTTTAGGGGTGATCCCTCGGCGGTGCAGTACTTC. The variable domain in full, completed from reference TRBV25-1 and TRBJ2-5, reads EADIYQTPRYLVIGTGKKITLECSQTMGHDKMYWYQQDPGMELHLIHYSYGVNSTEKGDLSSESTVSRIRTEHFPLTLESARPSHTSQYLCASSFRGDPSAVQYFGPGTRLLVL.

The rearrangement links TRBV7-3 to TRBJ2-1, with a tentative D call TRBD2 (7 bases). Germline CDR1 reads SGHTA; CDR2 reads FQGTGA. Trimming took off 1 base at V and 7 bases at J, with 14 bases between the two ends. There are 15 residues in the CDR3. CDR3 region: CASSLRGGGGNEQFF. Written as DNA, the CDR3 is TGTGCCAGCAGCTTAAGAGGGGGGGGCGGGAATGAGCAGTTCTTC.

CDR3 residues: CASLGGDTDTQYF. The CDR3 DNA sequence: TGCGCCAGCCTTGGCGGAGACACAGATACGCAGTATTTT. V and J are TRBV5-1 and TRBJ2-3; no firm D call. There are 13 residues in the CDR3. Germline V lookup: CDR1 SGHRS, CDR2 YFSETQ. V was cut by 7 bases and J by 2 bases, with 11 bases left in between.

This clonotype showed up just once. The genes are TRBV30 and TRBJ1-1, with 7 bases fitting TRBD1. The germline CDR1 and CDR2 sequences are GTSNPN and SVGIG (reference sequence). V lost 0 bases to trimming and J lost 8 bases; unmatched junction nucleotides: 6. The CDR3 loop spans 13 amino acids. CDR3: CAWSVGQGVEAFF. The CDR3 region has the DNA TGTGCCTGGAGTGTTGGGCAGGGGGTAGAAGCTTTCTTT.

The chain has TRBV20-1 and TRBJ2-1; D might be TRBD2 (6 bases). The V and J ends lost 3 bases and 12 bases respectively, with 18 bases between them. CDR1 is DFQATT, CDR2 SNEGSKA, per germline (reference sequence). The CDR3 length is 13 residues. CDR3 coding DNA: TGCAGTGCTAGGATCGGGAGCCCCTATATGCAGTTCTTC. Protein: CSARIGSPYMQFF.

The CDR3 DNA follows: TGCAGTGCTAGGCATAGCGGGGAGGTGGATACGCAGTATTTT. Encoded protein: CSARHSGEVDTQYF. V is TRBV20-1 and J is TRBJ2-3; 8 nucleotides match TRBD2. The germline V gene encodes CDR1 DFQATT and CDR2 SNEGSKA (reference sequence). Trimming took 3 bases from V and 6 from J; bases not matched to a gene: 8. The CDR3 spans 14 residues.